These 8 T cell receptor beta chains originate from one sample sequenced in a study of shared clonotypes between healthy human individuals. The assay was immunoSEQ multiplex PCR, and TCRdb's table has in-frame clones only and misses some. The data hold a few million clones, with about 92% observed a single time. What was sequenced was naive CD4+ T cells sorted from blood. The subset denotes: CD45RA+ positively selected. These receptors all stem from a man aged 18-30 years in good health.

This clone was detected once. Other DNA sequences in the same sample also yield this CDR3. The chain employs TRBV5-1 and TRBJ2-7; TRBD1 aligns across 11 bases. Germline V gene lookup returns CDR1 SGHRS and CDR2 YFSETQ. The CDR3 covers 14 residues. The V and J ends lost 4 bases and 4 bases, in that order; junction bases with no gene match: 4. The CDR3 bases are TGCGCCAGCAGCCCCGGGACAGGGGGGTACGAGCAGTACTTC. Its translation is CASSPGTGGYEQYF.

As concerns this clone: Other DNA sequences from this sample encode an identical CDR3 as well. The rearrangement uses TRBV9 and TRBJ2-1; 11 positions agree with TRBD2. Germline-derived CDR1 and CDR2 are SGDLS and YYNGEE. The CDR3 contains 16 residues. V was pared by 3 bases and J by 4 bases, with 6 bases of the junction left unmatched. The CDR3 DNA sequence: TGTGCCAGCAGCGCAGCGGGGACTAGCGGTTACAATGAGCAGTTCTTC. This codes for CASSAAGTSGYNEQFF.

This clone was observed a single time. The V and J genes are TRBV10-1 and TRBJ2-3; no clear D. The CDR3 spans 12 residues. Trimming took 6 bases from V and 1 from J, leaving 5 bases between them. Germline-derived CDR1 and CDR2 are WNHNN and SYGVQD (reference sequence). CDR3 nucleotide sequence: TGCGCCAGCAGCCTAGGCACAGATACGCAGTATTTT. It yields the protein CASSLGTDTQYF.

The DNA of the CDR3 is TGTGCCATCAGACAGGGGGCGCAGGATGAAAAACTGTTTTTT. Amino acids: CAIRQGAQDEKLFF. The chain combines TRBV10-3 with TRBJ1-4, with 9 bases matching TRBD1. Germline assignment: CDR1 ENHRY and CDR2 SYGVKD. The CDR3 has 14 amino acids. V was clipped by 6 bases and J by 6 bases; unmatched bases: 5.

J is TRBJ2-5 and V is TRBV7-9, with 10 bases lining up with TRBD2. In germline, CDR1 is SEHNR, CDR2 FQNEAQ (reference sequence). V lost 6 bases to trimming and J lost 4 bases; unmatched junction nucleotides: 5. There are 14 residues in the CDR3. The chain's CDR3 is CASRVLAGGETQYF. CDR3 nucleotide sequence: TGTGCCAGCAGGGTATTAGCGGGGGGAGAGACCCAGTACTTC.

CDR3 amino acids: CASSPRVGANVLTF. DNA for the CDR3: TGTGCCAGCAGCCCCAGGGTTGGGGCCAACGTCCTGACTTTC. This chain links TRBV7-2 with TRBJ2-6, with D possibly being TRBD1 (5 bases). This CDR3 has 14 residues. CDR1 and CDR2 from the germline V gene are SGHTA and FQGNSA. Trimming took 5 bases from V and 3 from J, leaving 8 bases between them.

The chain combines TRBV2 with TRBJ2-1, with 7 bases fitting TRBD2. The CDR3 contains 13 residues. Trimming at V came to 4 bases and at J to 5 bases, leaving 2 bases not matched to a gene. Per the germline V gene, CDR1 is SNHLY and CDR2 is FYNNEI. In DNA, the CDR3 is TGTGCCAGCAGTGCTCGGGAGGACAATGAGCAGTTCTTC. Residues: CASSAREDNEQFF.

This chain links TRBV15 with TRBJ2-1; D uncertain. Germline V gene sequence: CDR1 LNHNV, CDR2 YYDKDF (reference sequence). Between the trimmed V and J ends, which lost 0 bases and 7 bases, there was a span of 13 bases. This CDR3 comprises 15 residues. The CDR3 DNA follows: TGTGCCACCAGCAGAGATCAGACAAGGGCTAATGAGCAGTTCTTC. It specifies CATSRDQTRANEQFF.